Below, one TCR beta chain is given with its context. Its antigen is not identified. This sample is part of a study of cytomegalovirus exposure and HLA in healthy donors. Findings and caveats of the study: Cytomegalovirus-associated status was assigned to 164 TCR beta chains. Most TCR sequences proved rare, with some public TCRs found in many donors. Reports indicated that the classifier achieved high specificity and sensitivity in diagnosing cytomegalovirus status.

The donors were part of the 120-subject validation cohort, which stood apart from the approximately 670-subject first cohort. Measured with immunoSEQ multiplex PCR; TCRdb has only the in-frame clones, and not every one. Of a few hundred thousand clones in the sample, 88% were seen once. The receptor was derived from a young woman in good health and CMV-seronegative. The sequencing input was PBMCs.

The CDR3 sequence is CASTGQGNEKLFF. DNA for the CDR3: TGTGCCAGCACGGGACAGGGAAATGAAAAACTGTTTTTT. The rearrangement joins TRBV28 to TRBJ1-4, with 9 nucleotides matching TRBD1. The trim removed 7 bases at V and 5 bases at J, leaving 2 bases unmatched. The germline V gene has CDR1 MDHEN and CDR2 SYDVKM. This CDR3 has 13 residues.